This TCR beta chain was identified during a study of blood T cell repertoires in COVID-19. Study background: PBMCs, B-cell-depleted T cells, or T cells were the source of the cDNA or gDNA that made up the material.

Per the original methods: Reference gene primer amplification yielded estimated nucleated cell counts. Sequencing was performed with immunoSEQ multiplex PCR; in TCRdb, only in-frame clones are kept and a portion is missing. D and trimming were read from the DNA, whereas the V and J calls and clone size are those reported in that table. The sample comprises some 100,000 clones, 84% of which are singletons, and under 7% rests with the top ten. Trimming took 5 bases from V and 7 from J, leaving 17 bases between them. The germline gives CDR1 LGHDT, CDR2 YNNKEL (reference sequence). CDR3 length equals 14 residues.

J is TRBJ1-1 and V is TRBV3-1 (or the pseudogene TRBV3-2); tentative D call: TRBD1 (6 bases). The receptor was isolated from a woman aged 45-65 years with acute or convalescent COVID-19. The sequencing sample was made of peripheral blood. The CDR3 sequence is CASSNRVYEGEAFF. CDR3 DNA: TGTGCCAGCAGCAACAGGGTTTACGAAGGTGAAGCTTTCTTT.